Listed below are T cell receptor beta chains from one sample, sequenced in a study of T cells in Graves' hyperthyroidism and ophthalmopathy. TCRdb called the multiplex PCR reads again in MiXCR, with one record for every CDR3 protein. Counted here are about 420,000 distinct CDR3 sequences, approximately 13% occurring once; the ten biggest clones make up 5% to 6%. Sequencing was done on a sample of blood. Every receptor here comes from a woman younger than 30 with Graves' hyperthyroidism. Both conserved end residues are part of each CDR3.

TRBJ2-1	TRBV20-1	CSASTSGRPEQFF
TRBJ2-5	TRBV29-1	CSVAGETQYF
TRBJ2-5	TRBV28	CASSFGVQTQYF
TRBJ2-7	TRBV9	CASSVASGNHEQYF
TRBJ1-1	TRBV28	CASSLPVNTEAFF
TRBJ2-1	TRBV20-1	CSARDPSGTSYNEQFF
TRBJ1-2	TRBV6-2/TRBV6-3	CASAGGYTF
TRBJ2-2	TRBV7-9	CASSISLPNTGELFF
TRBJ2-7	TRBV18	CASSPLGQSNEQYF
TRBJ2-7	TRBV27	CASSPAGTGLAEQYF
TRBJ1-6	TRBV6-1	CASRLRDEVPGAPLHF
TRBJ2-3	TRBV20-1	CSARAGAPQYF
TRBJ2-1	TRBV5-1	CASSPPSGTGSDEQFF
TRBJ2-5	TRBV30	CAWSSTSLWETQYF
TRBJ1-2	TRBV12-3/TRBV12-4	CASSLPDYGYTF
TRBJ1-2	TRBV28	CASKRASGAPSDGYTF
TRBJ2-3	TRBV9	CASSVAGGSTDTQYF
TRBJ2-7	TRBV27	CASSPLNFYEQYF
TRBJ1-1	TRBV6-1	CASSIGQGDTEAFF
TRBJ1-4	TRBV5-6	CASSPTGQGEKLFF
TRBJ2-5	TRBV6-5	CASSYPLGLAGHGRQETQYF
TRBJ1-3	TRBV11-2	CASSLERGSGNTIYF
TRBJ1-5	TRBV10-3	CAISPGQGSQPQHF
TRBJ1-1	TRBV9	CASSVGGGGNTEAFF
TRBJ2-1	TRBV12-3/TRBV12-4	CASTLGGVNNEQFF
TRBJ2-7	TRBV20-1	CSARGRAGSYEQYF
TRBJ2-5	TRBV7-9	CASSLVGDRGLYF
TRBJ1-3	TRBV12-3/TRBV12-4	CASSLLFGGSGNTIYF
TRBJ1-6	TRBV28	CASSMDSSPLHF
TRBJ1-1	TRBV3-1	CASSQVAASSGEAFF
TRBJ2-7	TRBV27	CASSLGSKYEQYF
TRBJ2-1	TRBV7-6	CASSSGTGQSSYNEQFF
TRBJ2-7	TRBV5-6	CASSITGEQYF
TRBJ2-7	TRBV28	CASRGTGHEQYF
TRBJ1-3	TRBV9	CASNAGGTTGNTIYF
TRBJ1-1	TRBV20-1	CSARWPQVKTEAFF
TRBJ2-2	TRBV11-2	CASSPETGVWTGELFF
TRBJ1-4	TRBV5-5	CASSRQVTTNEKLFF
TRBJ2-3	TRBV9	CASSGSGTSGSADTQYF
TRBJ1-1	TRBV30	CAWGQSNTEAFF